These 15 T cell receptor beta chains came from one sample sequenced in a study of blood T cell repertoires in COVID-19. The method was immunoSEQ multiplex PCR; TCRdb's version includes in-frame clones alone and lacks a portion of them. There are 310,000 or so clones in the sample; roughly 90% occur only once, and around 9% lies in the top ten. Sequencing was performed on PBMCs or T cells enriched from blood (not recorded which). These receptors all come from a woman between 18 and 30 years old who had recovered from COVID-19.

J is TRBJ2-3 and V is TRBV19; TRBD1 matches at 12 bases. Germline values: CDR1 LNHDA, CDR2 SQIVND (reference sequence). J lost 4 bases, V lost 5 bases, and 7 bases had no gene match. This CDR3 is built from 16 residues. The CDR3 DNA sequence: TGTGCCAGTAGTGCCGCCGGGACAGGGGGCCCAGATACGCAGTATTTT. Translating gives CASSAAGTGGPDTQYF.

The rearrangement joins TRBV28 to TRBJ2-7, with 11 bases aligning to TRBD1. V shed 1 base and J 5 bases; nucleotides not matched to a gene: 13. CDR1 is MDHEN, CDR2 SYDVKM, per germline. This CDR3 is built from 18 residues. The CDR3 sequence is CASSLSHRTGGFGDEQYF. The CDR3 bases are TGTGCCAGCAGTTTATCCCACCGGACAGGGGGCTTTGGGGACGAGCAGTACTTC.

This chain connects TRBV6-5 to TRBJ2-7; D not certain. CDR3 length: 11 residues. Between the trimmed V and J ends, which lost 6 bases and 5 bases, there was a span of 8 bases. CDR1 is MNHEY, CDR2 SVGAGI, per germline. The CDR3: CASRRVDEQYF. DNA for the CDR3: TGTGCCAGCAGAAGAGTGGACGAGCAGTACTTC.

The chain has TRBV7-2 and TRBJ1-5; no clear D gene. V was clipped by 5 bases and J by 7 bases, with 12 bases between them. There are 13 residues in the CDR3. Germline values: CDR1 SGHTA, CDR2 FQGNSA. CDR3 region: CASSRDFIQPQHF. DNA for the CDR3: TGTGCCAGCAGCAGAGATTTCATCCAGCCCCAGCATTTT.

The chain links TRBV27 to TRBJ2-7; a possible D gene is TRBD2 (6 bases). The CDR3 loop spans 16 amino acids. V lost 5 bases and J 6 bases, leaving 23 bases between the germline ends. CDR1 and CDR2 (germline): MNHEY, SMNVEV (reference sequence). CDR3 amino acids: CASSRWDSPQAAEQYF. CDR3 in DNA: TGTGCCAGCAGTCGCTGGGACTCCCCCCAGGCGGCCGAGCAGTACTTC.

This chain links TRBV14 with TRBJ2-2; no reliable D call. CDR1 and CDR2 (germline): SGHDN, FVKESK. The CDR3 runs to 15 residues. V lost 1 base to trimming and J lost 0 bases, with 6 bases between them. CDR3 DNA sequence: TGTGCCAGCAGCCAAGGGGCAACGAACACCGGGGAGCTGTTTTTT. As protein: CASSQGATNTGELFF.

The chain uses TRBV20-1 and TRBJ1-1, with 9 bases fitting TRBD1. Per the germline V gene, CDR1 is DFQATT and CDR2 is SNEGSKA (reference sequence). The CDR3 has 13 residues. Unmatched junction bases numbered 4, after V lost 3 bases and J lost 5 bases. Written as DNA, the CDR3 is TGCAGTGCTAGTCGGACAGGGGATACTGAAGCTTTCTTT. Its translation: CSASRTGDTEAFF.

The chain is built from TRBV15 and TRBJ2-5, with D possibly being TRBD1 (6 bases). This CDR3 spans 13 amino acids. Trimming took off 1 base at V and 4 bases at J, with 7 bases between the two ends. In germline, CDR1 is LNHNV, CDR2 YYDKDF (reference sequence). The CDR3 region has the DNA TGTGCCACCAGCAGAGGAGGGGGAGAGACCCAGTACTTC. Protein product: CATSRGGGETQYF. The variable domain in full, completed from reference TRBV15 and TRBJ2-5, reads DAMVIQNPRYQVTQFGKPVTLSCSQTLNHNVMYWYQQKSSQAPKLLFHYYDKDFNNEADTPDNFQSRRPNTSFCFLDIRSPGLGDTAMYLCATSRGGGETQYFGPGTRLLVL.

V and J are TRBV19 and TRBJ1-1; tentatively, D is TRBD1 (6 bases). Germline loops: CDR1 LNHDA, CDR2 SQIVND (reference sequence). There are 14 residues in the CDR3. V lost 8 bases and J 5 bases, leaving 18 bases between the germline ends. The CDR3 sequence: CASLNPDRITEAFF. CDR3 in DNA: TGTGCCAGTCTCAACCCGGACAGAATAACTGAAGCTTTCTTT.

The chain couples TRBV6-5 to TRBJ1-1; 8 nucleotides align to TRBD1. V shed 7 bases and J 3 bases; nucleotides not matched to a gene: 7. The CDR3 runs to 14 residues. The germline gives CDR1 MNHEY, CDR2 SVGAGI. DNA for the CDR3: TGTGCCAGCAAGATTGACAGGGGCGACACTGAAGCTTTCTTT. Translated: CASKIDRGDTEAFF.

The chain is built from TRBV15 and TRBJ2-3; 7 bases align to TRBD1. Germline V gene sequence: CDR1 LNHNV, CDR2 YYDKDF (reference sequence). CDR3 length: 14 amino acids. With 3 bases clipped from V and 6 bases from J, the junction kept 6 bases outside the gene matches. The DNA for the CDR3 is TGTGCCACCAGCAGTTACAGGGGCCTGGATACGCAGTATTTT. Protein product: CATSSYRGLDTQYF.

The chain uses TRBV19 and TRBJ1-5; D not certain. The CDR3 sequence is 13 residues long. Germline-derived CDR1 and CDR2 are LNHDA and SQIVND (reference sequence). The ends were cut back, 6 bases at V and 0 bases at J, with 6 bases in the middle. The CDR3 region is CASSPNSNQPQHF. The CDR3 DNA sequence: TGTGCCAGTAGCCCCAATAGCAATCAGCCCCAGCATTTT.

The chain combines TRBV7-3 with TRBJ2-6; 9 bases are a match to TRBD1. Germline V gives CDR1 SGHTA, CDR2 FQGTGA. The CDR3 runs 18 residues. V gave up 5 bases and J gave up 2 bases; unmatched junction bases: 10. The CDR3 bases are TGTGCCAGCAGCCCCCGTCCCGGGACAGGGACTGGGGCCAACGTCCTGACTTTC. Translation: CASSPRPGTGTGANVLTF. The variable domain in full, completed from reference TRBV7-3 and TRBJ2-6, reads GAGVSQTPSNKVTEKGKYVELRCDPISGHTALYWYRQSLGQGPEFLIYFQGTGAADDSGLPNDRFFAVRPEGSVSTLKIQRTERGDSAVYLCASSPRPGTGTGANVLTFGAGSRLTVL.

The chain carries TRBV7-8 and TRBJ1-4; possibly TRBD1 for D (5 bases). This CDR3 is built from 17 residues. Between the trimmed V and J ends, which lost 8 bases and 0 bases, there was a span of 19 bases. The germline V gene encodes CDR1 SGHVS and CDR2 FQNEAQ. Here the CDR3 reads CASALRTPGATNEKLFF. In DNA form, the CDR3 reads TGTGCCAGCGCGCTAAGAACGCCGGGGGCAACTAATGAAAAACTGTTTTTT. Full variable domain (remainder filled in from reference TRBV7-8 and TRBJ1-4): GAGVSQSPRYKVAKRGQDVALRCDPISGHVSLFWYQQALGQGPEFLTYFQNEAQLDKSGLPSDRFFAERPEGSVSTLKIQRTQQEDSAVYLCASALRTPGATNEKLFFGSGTQLSVL.

In DNA form, the CDR3 reads TGTGCCAGCAGCTTGGGGGGACAGTACTTATACGAGCAGTACTTC. The encoded protein is CASSLGGQYLYEQYF. The chain links TRBV5-8 to TRBJ2-7; 7 nucleotides agree with TRBD1. Trimming removed 0 bases from V and 4 bases from J; junction bases left unmatched: 7. Germline loops: CDR1 SGHTS, CDR2 YDEGEE. The CDR3 length is 15 residues.